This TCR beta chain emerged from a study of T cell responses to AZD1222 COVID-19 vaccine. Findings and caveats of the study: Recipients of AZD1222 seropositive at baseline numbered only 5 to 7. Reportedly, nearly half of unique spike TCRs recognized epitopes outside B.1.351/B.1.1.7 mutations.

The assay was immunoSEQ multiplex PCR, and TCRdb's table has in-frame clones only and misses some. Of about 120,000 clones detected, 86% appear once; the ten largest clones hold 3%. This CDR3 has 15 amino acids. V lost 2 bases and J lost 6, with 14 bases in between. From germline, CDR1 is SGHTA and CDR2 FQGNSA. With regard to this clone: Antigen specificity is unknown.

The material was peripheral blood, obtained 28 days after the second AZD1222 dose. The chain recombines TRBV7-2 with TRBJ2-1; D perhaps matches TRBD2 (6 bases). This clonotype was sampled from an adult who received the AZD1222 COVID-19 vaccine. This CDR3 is CASSLRAGTFNEQFF. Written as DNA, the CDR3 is TGTGCCAGCAGCTTAAGGGCCGGGACTTTCAATGAGCAGTTCTTC.